The 17 T cell receptor beta chains listed next were all sequenced from one sample in a study of cytomegalovirus exposure and HLA in healthy donors. With 60 Vbeta and 13 Jbeta primers, the PCR was carried out. The method was immunoSEQ multiplex PCR; TCRdb's version includes in-frame clones alone and lacks a portion of them. Of about 200,000 clones in the sample, 86% were seen once. Sequencing was done on a sample of PBMCs. Source of these receptors: a woman in her 30s in good health and CMV-seronegative.

The J gene is TRBJ2-1, the V gene TRBV6-1, with a weak D call TRBD2 (5 bases). The CDR3 runs 15 residues. Trimming shortened V by 8 bases and J by 4 bases, and 18 bases separated the two germline ends. Germline CDR1 MNHNS, CDR2 SASEGT. CDR3 in DNA: TGTGCCAGCGGAGTGGGAGCCGGACCATACAATGAGCAGTTCTTC. This translates into CASGVGAGPYNEQFF.

Concerning this clone itself: Sequence at one end of the junction differs from germline and may be a read error. The chain has TRBV7-8 and TRBJ2-7, with D possibly matching TRBD2 (7 bases). The CDR3 has 12 amino acids. From germline, CDR1 is SGHVS and CDR2 FQNEAQ. The DNA of the CDR3 is TGTGCCAGCACCAACGGGGGGCAGGGATTCAAATTC. Protein: CASTNGGQGFKF.

The chain is built from TRBV2 and TRBJ1-5, with D uncertain. Germline V gives CDR1 SNHLY, CDR2 FYNNEI. This CDR3 is built from 13 residues. Trimming removed 0 bases at V and 12 bases at J, with 12 bases between. The CDR3 loop is CASSEALRVDQHF. In DNA form, the CDR3 reads TGTGCCAGCAGTGAAGCGCTTCGGGTAGACCAGCATTTT.

V is TRBV28 and J is TRBJ1-1; D unresolved. This CDR3 is 14 amino acids long. Trimming stripped 1 base from V and 6 bases from J, with 12 bases between. In germline, CDR1 is MDHEN, CDR2 SYDVKM. Written as DNA, the CDR3 is TGTGCCAGCAGTTTATACCCCGAGATTGCTGAAGCTTTCTTT. Encoded protein: CASSLYPEIAEAFF.

J is TRBJ1-1 and V is TRBV6-5; D is possibly TRBD1 (5 bases). Germline loops: CDR1 MNHEY, CDR2 SVGAGI. The CDR3 spans 14 residues. With 3 bases removed from V and 5 bases from J, the gap between germline ends came to 13 bases. The CDR3 DNA reads TGTGCCAGCAGTTATGGCGGGGGAACAACTGAAGCTTTCTTT. Translation gives CASSYGGGTTEAFF.

V is TRBV5-1 and J is TRBJ2-7, with a weak D call TRBD2 (5 bases). The CDR3 is made up of 14 amino acids. Germline lookup yields CDR1 SGHRS and CDR2 YFSETQ. Trimming cost V 5 bases and J 4 bases, with 16 bases left between them. CDR3 in amino acids: CASRDSDLNYEQYF. The CDR3 nucleotides read TGCGCCAGCAGGGACTCAGACTTAAATTACGAGCAGTACTTC.

The gene calls are TRBV6-1 and TRBJ1-5; the D is unclear. This CDR3 has 15 residues. Germline assignment: CDR1 MNHNS and CDR2 SASEGT. Trimming removed 8 bases at V and 0 bases at J, with 14 bases between. CDR3 region: CASGFSGGSNQPQHF. The CDR3 nucleotides are TGTGCCAGCGGATTCTCGGGAGGTAGCAATCAGCCCCAGCATTTT.

As for this clone: Mismatch with germline at one junction end may stem from a read error. This chain joins TRBV19 and TRBJ2-1, with 9 bases aligning to TRBD2. Germline V gene data show CDR1 as LNHDA and CDR2 as SQIVND (reference sequence). This CDR3 has 15 amino acids. CDR3 coding DNA: TGTACCAGTACCACTAGCGGGCTCTCCTACAATGAGCAGTTCTTC. Translated: CTSTTSGLSYNEQFF.

For the CDR3, the DNA is TGCAGTGCTAGATCTGTCAATGAGCAGTTCTTC. It is translated as CSARSVNEQFF. The chain is built from TRBV20-1 and TRBJ2-1; D uncertain. V shed 2 bases and J shed 6 bases, with 5 bases lying between them. The length of the CDR3 is 11 residues. CDR1 is DFQATT, CDR2 SNEGSKA, per germline (reference sequence).

The genes are TRBV5-5 and TRBJ1-2; 10 bases align to TRBD1. CDR1 is SGHKS, CDR2 YYEKEE, per germline (reference sequence). CDR3 length: 18 residues. The V segment lost 3 bases and the J segment 4 bases; nucleotides outside the gene matches: 15. CDR3 region: CASSSRVNLRQGAYGYTF. CDR3 nucleotides: TGTGCCAGCAGCTCTCGGGTCAATCTCCGACAGGGGGCCTATGGCTACACCTTC.

This sequence joins TRBV11-2 and TRBJ1-1; D unresolved. Trimming removed 1 base at V and 0 bases at J, with 9 bases between. Germline lookup yields CDR1 SGHAT and CDR2 FQNNGV. The length of the CDR3 is 15 residues. The CDR3 is CASSLAAVLNTEAFF. In DNA, the CDR3 is TGTGCCAGCAGCTTAGCCGCGGTTCTGAACACTGAAGCTTTCTTT. The full variable domain, rest sourced from reference TRBV11-2 and TRBJ1-1, is EAGVAQSPRYKIIEKRQSVAFWCNPISGHATLYWYQQILGQGPKLLIQFQNNGVVDDSQLPKDRFSAERLKGVDSTLKIQPAKLEDSAVYLCASSLAAVLNTEAFFGQGTRLTVV.

The rearrangement links TRBV5-1 to TRBJ2-2; 9 bases agree with TRBD2. This CDR3 spans 16 amino acids. The V gene end was trimmed by 1 base and the J gene end by 6 bases; junction bases not matched to a gene: 7. Germline values: CDR1 SGHRS, CDR2 YFSETQ. CDR3 loop: CASSLSSGRSAGELFF. Here the CDR3 DNA reads TGCGCCAGCAGCTTGTCCAGCGGGAGGTCCGCCGGGGAGCTGTTTTTT.

The chain links TRBV18 to TRBJ2-1; 14 positions match TRBD2. The CDR3 sequence is 18 residues long. CDR1 KGHSH and CDR2 LQKENI come from the germline V gene. Losses at the gene ends were 4 bases for V and 7 bases for J; bases not matched to a gene: 12. The CDR3 DNA follows: TGTGCCAGCTCACTCCAATCCGGGACTAGCGGGAGTCTTAATGAGCAGTTCTTC. It yields the protein CASSLQSGTSGSLNEQFF.

The V and J genes are TRBV6-1 and TRBJ1-2; D may be TRBD1 (5 bases). Germline CDR1 reads MNHNS; CDR2 reads SASEGT. The length of the CDR3 is 15 residues. V was pared by 7 bases and J by 4 bases, with 19 bases between. The CDR3 region is CASNQGGGDGYGYTF. CDR3 DNA: TGTGCCAGCAACCAGGGCGGGGGGGACGGCTATGGCTACACCTTC.

This clone was counted a single time. This sequence joins TRBV6-6 and TRBJ1-4; D gene uncertain. V lost 5 bases, J lost 5 bases, and 12 bases lay in between. Germline V CDR1 and CDR2: MNHNY, SVGAGI (reference sequence). This CDR3 contains 14 residues. This chain's CDR3 is CASSALGVNEKLFF. The CDR3 DNA reads TGTGCCAGCAGTGCCTTAGGAGTCAATGAAAAACTGTTTTTT.

The J gene is TRBJ2-5, the V gene TRBV7-9; 12 bases agree with TRBD2. V was clipped by 5 bases and J by 4 bases; unmatched bases: 2. In germline, CDR1 is SEHNR, CDR2 FQNEAQ (reference sequence). The CDR3 runs 14 residues. The CDR3 is CASSPGLAGETQYF. The CDR3 coding sequence is TGTGCCAGCAGCCCGGGACTAGCGGGAGAGACCCAGTACTTC.

This sequence joins TRBV5-1 and TRBJ1-1; 9 bases map to TRBD1. V lost 4 bases, J lost 4 bases, and 11 bases stayed unmatched. This CDR3 region has 16 residues. Germline V gene lookup returns CDR1 SGHRS and CDR2 YFSETQ. The CDR3 region is CASSPGLQGAITEAFF. CDR3 nucleotide sequence: TGCGCCAGCAGCCCGGGATTACAGGGGGCGATCACTGAAGCTTTCTTT.